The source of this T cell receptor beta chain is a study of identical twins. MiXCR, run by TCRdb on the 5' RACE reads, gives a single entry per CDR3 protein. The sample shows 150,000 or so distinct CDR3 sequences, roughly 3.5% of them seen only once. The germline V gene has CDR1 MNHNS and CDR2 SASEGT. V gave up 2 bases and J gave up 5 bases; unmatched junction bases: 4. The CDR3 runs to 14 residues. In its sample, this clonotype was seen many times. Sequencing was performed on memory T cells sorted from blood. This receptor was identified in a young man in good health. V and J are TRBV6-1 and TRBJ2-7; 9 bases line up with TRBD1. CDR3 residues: CASSETQGAHEQYV. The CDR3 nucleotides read TGTGCCAGCAGTGAAACACAGGGGGCCCACGAGCAGTACGTC.